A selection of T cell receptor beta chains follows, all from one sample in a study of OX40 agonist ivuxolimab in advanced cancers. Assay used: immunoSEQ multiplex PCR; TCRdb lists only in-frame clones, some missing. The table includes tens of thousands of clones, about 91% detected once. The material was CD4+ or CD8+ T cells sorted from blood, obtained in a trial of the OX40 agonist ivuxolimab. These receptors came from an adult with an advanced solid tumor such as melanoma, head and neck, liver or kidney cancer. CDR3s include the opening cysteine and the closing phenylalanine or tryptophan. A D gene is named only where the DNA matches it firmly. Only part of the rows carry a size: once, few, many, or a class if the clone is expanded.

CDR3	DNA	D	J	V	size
CASSLEPLAGVYEQYF	TGTGCCAGCAGCTTAGAACCGCTAGCGGGGGTCTACGAGCAGTACTTC	TRBD2	TRBJ2-7	TRBV11-2	NA
CASSERGRWTDSNQPQHF	TGTGCCAGCAGTGAAAGGGGTCGTTGGACAGATAGCAATCAGCCCCAGCATTTT	NA	TRBJ1-5	TRBV6-1	NA
CASSGGLAETQYF	TGTGCCAGCAGTGGGGGACTAGCGGAGACCCAGTACTTC	TRBD2	TRBJ2-5	TRBV2	NA
CASSYRGTAYEQYF	TGTGCCAGCAGTTACCGTGGCACAGCCTACGAGCAGTACTTC	NA	TRBJ2-7	TRBV6-5	NA
CASSTSGGYLYEQYF	TGTGCCAGTAGTACCTCAGGAGGGTATCTCTACGAGCAGTACTTC	NA	TRBJ2-7	TRBV19	few
CASSRDGGYWETQYF	TGTGCCAGCAGCCGGGACGGCGGGTATTGGGAGACCCAGTACTTC	NA	TRBJ2-5	TRBV5-8	once
CASSPEMSGGGLGTQYF	TGTGCCAGCAGCCCGGAGATGAGCGGGGGGGGCTTGGGGACCCAGTACTTC	TRBD2	TRBJ2-5	TRBV11-2	NA
CATSRDSGTQYF	TGTGCCACCAGCAGAGATTCGGGGACCCAGTACTTC	NA	TRBJ2-5	TRBV15	NA
CAWSLKRDRWQTNEKLFF	TGTGCCTGGAGTCTTAAGCGGGACAGGTGGCAAACTAATGAAAAACTGTTTTTT	TRBD1	TRBJ1-4	TRBV30	NA
CSALRDSDYEQYF	TGCAGCGCCCTCCGGGACTCTGACTACGAGCAGTACTTC	NA	TRBJ2-7	TRBV29-1	NA
CASRKTGIQYF	TGTGCCAGCAGAAAGACAGGGATTCAGTACTTC	TRBD1	TRBJ2-4	TRBV6-5	NA
CSVEAGAGDTQYF	TGCAGCGTTGAGGCGGGAGCGGGAGATACGCAGTATTTT	TRBD2	TRBJ2-3	TRBV29-1	NA
CASSVQGGYNEQFF	TGTGCCAGCAGTGTTCAGGGCGGTTACAATGAGCAGTTCTTC	NA	TRBJ2-1	TRBV6-1	once
CASSDGQGRETQYF	TGTGCCAGCAGTGACGGACAGGGGAGAGAGACCCAGTACTTC	TRBD1	TRBJ2-5	TRBV2	NA
CASSFYQNTEAFF	TGTGCCAGCAGCTTCTATCAGAACACTGAAGCTTTCTTT	NA	TRBJ1-1	TRBV11-3	NA
CASRRGQGEAFF	TGTGCCAGCAGGCGGGGCCAGGGTGAAGCTTTCTTT	NA	TRBJ1-1	TRBV7-9	few
CASSVGQGEGGSGNTIYF	TGTGCCAGCAGCGTAGGACAGGGGGAAGGAGGCTCTGGAAACACCATATATTTT	TRBD1	TRBJ1-3	TRBV9	NA
CASSEAGVGYEQYF	TGTGCCAGCAGTGAAGCGGGAGTGGGCTACGAGCAGTACTTC	NA	TRBJ2-7	TRBV2	NA
CASSFTGSEQYF	TGTGCCAGCAGCTTTACAGGGTCAGAGCAGTACTTC	NA	TRBJ2-7	TRBV13	few
CASSSLLGTGIETQYF	TGTGCCAGCAGCTCCCTTTTGGGGACAGGGATAGAGACCCAGTACTTC	TRBD1	TRBJ2-5	TRBV11-2	NA
CASSEQVLANYGYTF	TGTGCCAGCAGTGAACAGGTATTAGCTAACTATGGCTACACCTTC	NA	TRBJ1-2	TRBV6-1	NA
CASSYHETGIVEQYF	TGTGCCAGCAGTTACCACGAGACAGGGATCGTCGAGCAGTACTTC	TRBD1	TRBJ2-7	TRBV6-5	NA
CASSLEGALDTQYF	TGCGCCAGCAGCTTGGAGGGGGCATTGGATACGCAGTATTTT	TRBD1	TRBJ2-3	TRBV5-1	NA
CASSSLTGSPNTEAFF	TGTGCCAGCAGCTCCCTGACAGGCAGCCCGAACACTGAAGCTTTCTTT	NA	TRBJ1-1	TRBV5-4	medium-sized
CASSLDGDVGEQFF	TGTGCCAGCAGCTTAGACGGGGACGTTGGTGAGCAGTTCTTC	NA	TRBJ2-1	TRBV7-6	NA
CASSPEGGGPSTDTQYF	TGTGCCAGCAGTCCAGAAGGGGGCGGGCCTAGCACAGATACGCAGTATTTT	TRBD1	TRBJ2-3	TRBV9	once
CASSLRGEQFF	TGTGCCAGCAGTTTACGGGGGGAGCAGTTCTTC	NA	TRBJ2-1	TRBV27	few
CASSAQGTRGTEAFF	TGTGCCAGCAGTGCACAGGGGACCAGGGGCACTGAAGCTTTCTTT	TRBD1	TRBJ1-1	TRBV27	few
CASRQSSTGELFF	TGTGCCAGCAGACAGTCGAGCACCGGGGAGCTGTTTTTT	NA	TRBJ2-2	TRBV27	NA
CASSSGQIQPQHF	TGTGCCAGCAGCTCGGGACAGATACAGCCCCAGCATTTT	TRBD1	TRBJ1-5	TRBV28	NA
CASNKALSNQPQHF	TGTGCCAGCAATAAAGCACTAAGCAATCAGCCCCAGCATTTT	NA	TRBJ1-5	TRBV28	NA
CASSYSRLGGRNEAFF	TGTGCCAGCAGTTACTCGAGGTTGGGGGGGCGGAATGAAGCTTTCTTT	NA	TRBJ1-1	TRBV6-5	NA
CASRPAGVSEQYF	TGTGCCTCACGTCCGGCGGGAGTGAGCGAGCAGTACTTC	TRBD2	TRBJ2-7	TRBV6-1	once
CSVGITDYEQYF	TGCAGCGTTGGGATAACCGACTACGAGCAGTACTTC	NA	TRBJ2-7	TRBV29-1	NA
CASMGGSSGANVLTF	TGTGCCAGTATGGGGGGTAGCTCTGGGGCCAACGTCCTGACTTTC	NA	TRBJ2-6	TRBV6-5	NA
CASRVEGNTDTQYF	TGCGCCAGCAGGGTCGAGGGGAACACAGATACGCAGTATTTT	NA	TRBJ2-3	TRBV5-1	NA
CASSPGLAGGYEQFF	TGTGCCAGCAGTCCTGGACTAGCGGGGGGATACGAGCAGTTCTTC	TRBD2	TRBJ2-1	TRBV28	NA
CASSSKLAGVMNEQFF	TGTGCCAGCAGCTCTAAACTAGCGGGAGTTATGAATGAGCAGTTCTTC	TRBD2	TRBJ2-1	TRBV5-4	NA
CASSKGGSGYTF	TGTGCCAGCAGCAAAGGTGGGAGCGGCTACACCTTC	NA	TRBJ1-2	TRBV21-1	NA
CASSGTGYGYTF	TGTGCCAGCAGTGGGACAGGGTATGGCTACACCTTC	TRBD1	TRBJ1-2	TRBV28	few
CASAGANQPQHF	TGTGCCAGCGCAGGGGCGAATCAGCCCCAGCATTTT	NA	TRBJ1-5	TRBV28	NA
CASTPLGRAYGYTF	TGTGCCAGTACCCCATTAGGGCGCGCGTATGGCTACACCTTC	NA	TRBJ1-2	TRBV19	NA
CASSTGTENTEAFF	TGTGCCAGCAGTACCGGGACTGAGAACACTGAAGCTTTCTTT	NA	TRBJ1-1	TRBV27	NA
CSVGVGGDTEAFF	TGCAGCGTGGGGGTAGGGGGTGACACTGAAGCTTTCTTT	NA	TRBJ1-1	TRBV29-1	once
CASSRGLRGLIQYF	TGTGCCAGCAGTCGGGGGCTCCGGGGGCTCATTCAGTACTTC	NA	TRBJ2-4	TRBV11-2	NA
CASSFGSTSGSFYGYTF	TGTGCCAGCAGCTTTGGTTCGACATCTGGGAGCTTCTATGGCTACACCTTC	NA	TRBJ1-2	TRBV5-8	NA
CASREQGSSYNSPLHF	TGTGCCAGCAGGGAACAGGGAAGCTCCTATAATTCACCCCTCCACTTT	NA	TRBJ1-6	TRBV6-1	NA
CASSSMGQGHEKLFF	TGTGCCAGCAGTTCTATGGGACAGGGGCATGAAAAACTGTTTTTT	TRBD1	TRBJ1-4	TRBV28	once
CASSVQTVGDTQYF	TGTGCCAGCAGCGTGCAGACTGTCGGGGATACGCAGTATTTT	NA	TRBJ2-3	TRBV9	NA
CASSQSGTIATNEKLFF	TGCGCCAGCAGCCAATCCGGGACAATTGCAACTAATGAAAAACTGTTTTTT	NA	TRBJ1-4	TRBV4-3	NA
CASSQPTTGELFF	TGCGCCAGCAGCCAGCCTACCACCGGGGAGCTGTTTTTT	NA	TRBJ2-2	TRBV4-1	NA
CASSLSNSPLHF	TGTGCCAGCAGCTTAAGCAATTCACCCCTCCACTTT	NA	TRBJ1-6	TRBV7-2	few
CASSISPGQPSGNTIYF	TGTGCCAGCAGCATATCGCCGGGACAGCCCTCTGGAAACACCATATATTTT	NA	TRBJ1-3	TRBV21-1	NA
CASSEALAGVYYEQFF	TGTGCCAGCAGTGAGGCACTAGCGGGGGTATACTATGAGCAGTTCTTC	TRBD2	TRBJ2-1	TRBV6-1	NA
CASSSPHDQGDNSPLHF	TGTGCCAGCAGCTCCCCCCACGACCAGGGGGATAATTCACCCCTCCACTTT	TRBD1	TRBJ1-6	TRBV11-2	NA
CASGKGGIYGYTF	TGTGCTAGTGGGAAGGGTGGGATTTATGGCTACACCTTC	NA	TRBJ1-2	TRBV12-5	NA
CSGASGGQETQYF	TGCAGCGGTGCAAGCGGGGGCCAGGAGACCCAGTACTTC	TRBD2	TRBJ2-5	TRBV29-1	NA